The 14 T cell receptor beta chains listed next were all sequenced from one sample in a study of metastatic and nonmetastatic thyroid tumors. MiXCR reprocessed the PCR reads for TCRdb. The sample consists of approximately 35,000 clones, 10% to 14% of them appearing once. Thyroid surgery took place with no prior treatment in any patient. The sample was blood. The source is a female donor with papillary thyroid cancer or a benign thyroid nodule (not recorded which). Some clones in this sample may be carry-over from other donors' samples.

This chain joins TRBV20-1 and TRBJ1-1; D ambiguous. CDR1 and CDR2 from the germline V gene are DFQATT and SNEGSKA (reference sequence). The CDR3 length is 13 residues. V was shortened by 6 bases and J by 6 bases, with 17 bases between the two germline ends. CDR3 sequence: CSASGLEGPEAFF. CDR3 coding DNA: TGCAGTGCGTCCGGGCTCGAGGGCCCTGAAGCTTTCTTT.

This clone was seen a few times. The chain recombines TRBV2 with TRBJ1-6, with D hard to call. The V end was cut by 9 bases, the J end by 9 bases, with 18 bases between. This CDR3 comprises 14 residues. Germline V lookup: CDR1 SNHLY, CDR2 FYNNEI. CDR3 sequence reads: CASGLIPTASPLHF. The CDR3 region has the DNA TGTGCCAGTGGATTAATCCCAACCGCTTCACCCCTCCACTTT.

This clone was detected many times. This sequence joins TRBV5-4 and TRBJ1-2; tentatively, D is TRBD1 (5 bases). Germline CDR1 SGHNT, CDR2 YYREEE (reference sequence). The germline V and J ends were trimmed by 0 bases and 4 bases, with 7 bases remaining between them. CDR3 length: 13 residues. CDR3 region: CASSLGGSYGYTF. The CDR3, as DNA: TGTGCCAGCAGCTTGGGGGGGTCCTATGGCTACACCTTC. Variable domain in full (rest from reference TRBV5-4 and TRBJ1-2): ETGVTQSPTHLIKTRGQQVTLRCSSQSGHNTVSWYQQALGQGPQFIFQYYREEENGRGNFPPRFSGLQFPNYSSELNVNALELDDSALYLCASSLGGSYGYTFGSGTRLTVV.

This clone has a count of ten or more. The V and J genes are TRBV9 and TRBJ2-5; TRBD1 aligns across 7 bases. V shed 3 bases and J 2 bases; nucleotides not matched to a gene: 4. The CDR3 is made up of 14 amino acids. Germline CDR1 reads SGDLS; CDR2 reads YYNGEE. CDR3 bases: TGTGCCAGCAGCGGCACAGGGGATCAAGAGACCCAGTACTTC. This gives the protein CASSGTGDQETQYF.

Comment on this clone: A read error may explain this, as a much larger clone is one base away. J is TRBJ2-3 and V is TRBV30, with D perhaps matching TRBD1 (5 bases). There are 11 residues in the CDR3. Trimming cost V 5 bases and J 5 bases, with 8 bases left between them. CDR1 GTSNPN and CDR2 SVGIG come from the germline V gene (reference sequence). CDR3 sequence (DNA): TGTGCCTGGGGGGCGGTAGATACGCAGTATTTT. It yields the protein CAWGAVDTQYF. Looking up the rest from reference TRBV30 and TRBJ2-3 gives the full variable domain: SQTIHQWPATLVQPVGSPLSLECTVEGTSNPNLYWYRQAAGRGLQLLFYSVGIGQISSEVPQNLSASRPQDRQFILSSKKLLLSDSGFYLCAWGAVDTQYFGPGTRLTVL.

The V call is TRBV27, the J call TRBJ2-7; TRBD2 might be the D (6 bases). In germline, CDR1 is MNHEY, CDR2 SMNVEV (reference sequence). Trimming took off 1 base at V and 5 bases at J, with 12 bases between the two ends. The CDR3 sequence is 14 residues long. The CDR3 region has the DNA TGTGCCAGCAGTTTATTCGCCGGGGGAAACGAGCAGTACTTC. Residues: CASSLFAGGNEQYF.

This clone was detected many times. The V and J genes are TRBV20-1 and TRBJ1-2, with D possibly being TRBD1 (6 bases). Germline V gene sequence: CDR1 DFQATT, CDR2 SNEGSKA (reference sequence). The CDR3 contains 15 residues. V was trimmed by 6 bases and J by 6 bases, leaving 23 bases between them. CDR3 sequence reads: CSALPTGPLRNGYTF. As DNA, the CDR3 is TGCAGTGCCTTGCCAACAGGGCCCCTTAGGAATGGCTACACCTTC.

This clone was seen at least ten times. The chain links TRBV12-3 or TRBV12-4 to TRBJ1-1; D gene unclear. The CDR3 spans 13 residues. V lost 3 bases, J lost 2 bases, and 7 bases lay in between. The CDR3 reads CASSLKGNTEAFF. The CDR3 DNA follows: TGTGCCAGCAGTTTGAAGGGTAACACTGAAGCTTTCTTT.

Ten or more counts support this clone. The V and J genes are TRBV7-2 and TRBJ2-7; D possibly corresponds to TRBD2 (6 bases). Germline V lookup: CDR1 SGHTA, CDR2 FQGNSA. This CDR3 contains 14 residues. V was shortened by 4 bases and J by 2 bases, with 12 bases between the two germline ends. The CDR3: CASSSDGGTYEQYF. In DNA, the CDR3 is TGTGCCAGCAGCTCAGACGGCGGGACCTACGAGCAGTACTTC.

This clone has a handful of counts. The chain recombines TRBV6-1 with TRBJ1-5; tentatively, D is TRBD1 (6 bases). V was clipped by 9 bases and J by 8 bases, with 44 bases between them. The germline CDR1 and CDR2 sequences are MNHNS and SASEGT. The CDR3 covers 22 residues. The CDR3 region has the DNA TGTGCCAGACATCTTAGGGGTTATGCCTTTAAACGTAGGGGGTGGCCGGGCAAGCCCCAGCATTTT. Translating it yields CARHLRGYAFKRRGWPGKPQHF.

At least ten counts were recorded for this clone. The chain carries TRBV5-1 and TRBJ2-7; possibly TRBD2 for D (6 bases). Germline loops: CDR1 SGHRS, CDR2 YFSETQ. V lost 2 bases, J lost 2 bases, and 14 bases lay in between. This CDR3 is built from 15 residues. CDR3 amino acids: CASSLGLGTAYEQYF. The DNA of the CDR3 is TGCGCCAGCAGCTTAGGTCTGGGGACTGCCTACGAGCAGTACTTC.

In its sample, this clone was seen many times. One base away lies a much larger clone, so this may be a sequencing read error. The genes are TRBV2 and TRBJ2-7; TRBD1 matches 9 bases. Germline V gene lookup returns CDR1 SNHLY and CDR2 FYNNEI. This CDR3 comprises 17 residues. The chain's CDR3 is CASRDPGQGVSSYGQYF. The CDR3 nucleotides are TGTGCCAGCAGAGATCCGGGACAGGGAGTTTCCTCCTACGGGCAGTACTTC.

This clone was picked up a small number of times. The V gene is TRBV12-3 or TRBV12-4, the J gene TRBJ2-7; TRBD1 might be the D (6 bases). V was clipped by 6 bases and J by 0 bases, with 15 bases between them. The CDR3 loop spans 15 amino acids. CDR3 DNA: TGTGCCAGCAGCCGGGCCCGGACAGTCTCCTACGAGCAGTACTTC. Its translation is CASSRARTVSYEQYF.

This clone was counted a few times. The CDR3 loop reads CASSENRPDNQPQHF. The CDR3 DNA reads as TGTGCCAGCAGTGAGAACAGGCCGGACAATCAGCCCCAGCATTTT. V is TRBV2 and J is TRBJ1-5; a weak D match, TRBD1 (5 bases). Looked up from germline, CDR1 is SNHLY and CDR2 is FYNNEI. This CDR3 spans 15 amino acids. Trimming took 3 bases from V and 3 from J, leaving 12 bases between them.